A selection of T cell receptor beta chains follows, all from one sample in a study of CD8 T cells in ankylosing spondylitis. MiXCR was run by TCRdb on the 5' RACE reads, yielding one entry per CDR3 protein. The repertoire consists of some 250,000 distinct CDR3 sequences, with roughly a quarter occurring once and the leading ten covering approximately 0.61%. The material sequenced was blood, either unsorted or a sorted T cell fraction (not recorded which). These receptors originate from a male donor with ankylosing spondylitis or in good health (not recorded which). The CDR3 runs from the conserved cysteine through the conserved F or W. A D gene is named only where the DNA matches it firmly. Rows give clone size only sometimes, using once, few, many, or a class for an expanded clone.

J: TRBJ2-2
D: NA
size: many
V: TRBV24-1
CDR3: CATSDPGAPNTGELFF
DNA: TGTGCCACCAGTGACCCAGGGGCGCCGAACACCGGGGAGCTGTTTTTT

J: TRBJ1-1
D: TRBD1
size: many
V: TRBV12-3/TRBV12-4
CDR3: CASRKGASTEAFF
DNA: TGTGCCAGCAGGAAGGGGGCGAGCACTGAAGCTTTCTTT

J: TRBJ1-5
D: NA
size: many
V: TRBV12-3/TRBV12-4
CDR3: CASSFQGGQPQHF
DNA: TGTGCCAGCAGTTTCCAGGGAGGTCAGCCCCAGCATTTT

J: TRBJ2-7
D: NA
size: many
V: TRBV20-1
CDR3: CSALPGHSYEQYF
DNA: TGCAGTGCTCTCCCGGGACATTCCTACGAGCAGTACTTC

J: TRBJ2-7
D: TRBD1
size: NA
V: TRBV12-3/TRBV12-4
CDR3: CASSSSGTGRKYF
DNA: TGTGCCAGCAGTTCCTCCGGGACAGGGAGGAAGTACTTC

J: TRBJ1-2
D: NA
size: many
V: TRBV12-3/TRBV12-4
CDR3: CASTLRGANYGYTF
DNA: TGTGCCAGCACCCTGAGAGGGGCGAACTATGGCTACACCTTC

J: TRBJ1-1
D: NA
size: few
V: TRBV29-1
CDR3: CSALRGNTEAFF
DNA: TGCAGCGCCCTCAGGGGCAACACTGAAGCTTTCTTT

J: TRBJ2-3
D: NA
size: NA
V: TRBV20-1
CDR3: CSAGPAGGPSDTQYF
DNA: TGCAGTGCTGGCCCCGCCGGGGGGCCTTCAGATACGCAGTATTTT

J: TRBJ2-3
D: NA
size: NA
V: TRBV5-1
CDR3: CASSLELTDTQYF
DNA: TGCGCCAGCAGCTTGGAGCTCACAGATACGCAGTATTTT

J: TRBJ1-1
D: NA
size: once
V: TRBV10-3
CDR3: CASRYGENTEAFF
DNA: TGTGCCAGCCGCTACGGGGAAAACACTGAAGCTTTCTTT

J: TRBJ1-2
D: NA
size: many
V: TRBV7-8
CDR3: CASSDRASLPRYTF
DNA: TGTGCCAGCAGCGACCGGGCCAGTTTGCCCCGCTACACCTTC

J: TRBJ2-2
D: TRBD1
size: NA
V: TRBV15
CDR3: CASSPGTGCFTGELFF
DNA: TGTGCCAGCAGCCCTGGGACAGGCTGTTTCACCGGGGAGCTGTTTTTT

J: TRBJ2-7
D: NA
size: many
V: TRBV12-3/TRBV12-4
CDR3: CASSFAGSFYEQYF
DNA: TGTGCCAGCAGCTTTGCCGGGTCTTTCTACGAGCAGTACTTC

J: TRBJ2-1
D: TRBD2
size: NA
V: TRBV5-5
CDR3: CASSLAGTSYNEQFF
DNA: TGTGCCAGCAGCTTGGCCGGGACTAGTTACAATGAGCAGTTCTTC

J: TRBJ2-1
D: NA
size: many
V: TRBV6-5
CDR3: CASSYSPWNEQFF
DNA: TGTGCCAGCAGTTACTCGCCGTGGAATGAGCAGTTCTTC

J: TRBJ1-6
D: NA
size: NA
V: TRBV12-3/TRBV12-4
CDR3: CASSPRANSPLHF
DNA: TGTGCCAGCAGTCCTCGGGCCAATTCACCCCTCCACTTT

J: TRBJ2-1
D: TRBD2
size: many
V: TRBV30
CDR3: CAWRPLAGNNNEQFF
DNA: TGTGCCTGGAGACCTCTAGCGGGGAATAACAATGAGCAGTTCTTC

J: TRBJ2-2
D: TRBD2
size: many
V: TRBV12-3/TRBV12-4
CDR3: CASSKTTLASGELFF
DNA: TGTGCCAGCAGCAAAACCACACTAGCGTCGGGGGAGCTGTTTTTT

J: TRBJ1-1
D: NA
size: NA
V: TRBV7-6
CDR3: CASSLAGQSEAFF
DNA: TGTGCCAGCAGCTTAGCTGGACAGTCTGAAGCTTTCTTT

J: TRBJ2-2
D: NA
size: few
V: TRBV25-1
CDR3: CASGRTRETGELFF
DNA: TGTGCCAGCGGAAGGACGAGGGAGACCGGGGAGCTGTTTTTT

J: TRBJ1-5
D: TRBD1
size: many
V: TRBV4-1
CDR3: CASSQGVAGGDQPQHF
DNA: TGCGCCAGCAGCCAAGGGGTAGCAGGGGGAGATCAGCCCCAGCATTTT

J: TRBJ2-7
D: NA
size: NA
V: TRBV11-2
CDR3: CASSLVGLYEQYF
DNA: TGTGCCAGCAGCTTAGTAGGTCTTTACGAGCAGTACTTC

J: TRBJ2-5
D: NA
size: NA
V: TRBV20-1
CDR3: CSARGGLETQYF
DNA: TGCAGTGCTAGGGGGGGCCTCGAGACCCAGTACTTC

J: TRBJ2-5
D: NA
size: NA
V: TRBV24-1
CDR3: CATSDRGQGTQHF
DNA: TGTGCCACCAGTGATCGGGGGCAGGGGACCCAGCACTTC